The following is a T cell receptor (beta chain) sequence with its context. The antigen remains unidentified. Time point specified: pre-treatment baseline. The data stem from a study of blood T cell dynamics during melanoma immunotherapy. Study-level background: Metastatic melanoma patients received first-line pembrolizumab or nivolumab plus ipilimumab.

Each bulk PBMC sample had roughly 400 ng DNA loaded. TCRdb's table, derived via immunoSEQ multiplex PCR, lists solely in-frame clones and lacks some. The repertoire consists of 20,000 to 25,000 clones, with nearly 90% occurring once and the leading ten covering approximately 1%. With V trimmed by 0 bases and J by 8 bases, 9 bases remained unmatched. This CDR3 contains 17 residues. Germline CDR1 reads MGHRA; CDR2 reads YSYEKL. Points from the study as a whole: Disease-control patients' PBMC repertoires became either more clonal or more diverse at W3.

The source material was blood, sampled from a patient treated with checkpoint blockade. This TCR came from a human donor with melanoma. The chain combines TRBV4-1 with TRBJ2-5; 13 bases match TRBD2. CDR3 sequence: CASSQDRTSGGQGTQYF. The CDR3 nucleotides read TGCGCCAGCAGCCAAGATAGGACTAGCGGGGGCCAGGGAACCCAGTACTTC.